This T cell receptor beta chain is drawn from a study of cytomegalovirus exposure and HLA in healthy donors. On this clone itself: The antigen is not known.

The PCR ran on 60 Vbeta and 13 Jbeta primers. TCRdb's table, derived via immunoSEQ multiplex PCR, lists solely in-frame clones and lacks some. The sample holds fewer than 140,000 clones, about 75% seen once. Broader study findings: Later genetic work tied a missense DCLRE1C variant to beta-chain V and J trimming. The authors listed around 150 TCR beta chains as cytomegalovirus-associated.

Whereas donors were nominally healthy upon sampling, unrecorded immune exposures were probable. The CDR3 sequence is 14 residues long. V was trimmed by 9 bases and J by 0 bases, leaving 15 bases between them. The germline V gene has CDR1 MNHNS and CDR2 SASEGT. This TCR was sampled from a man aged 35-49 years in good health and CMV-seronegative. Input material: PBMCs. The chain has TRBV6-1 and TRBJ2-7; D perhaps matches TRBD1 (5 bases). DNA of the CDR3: TGTGCCAGTGGACAAGATCTAAACTCCTACGAGCAGTACTTC. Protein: CASGQDLNSYEQYF.